The rows below give T cell receptor beta chains drawn from one sample of a study of STAT5B mutations in CD4+ large granular lymphocyte leukemia. The repertoire was sequenced with immunoSEQ multiplex PCR; TCRdb's copy has only in-frame clones and lacks some. The repertoire holds 35,000 or so clones, with 70% to 90% as singletons. Input material: CD4+ T cells from blood buffy coats. These receptors originate from a human donor in good health. Both conserved end residues are part of each CDR3. Each record gives: D gene, clone size, V gene, J gene, CDR3 DNA, CDR3 protein. The D gene is left open where the match is weak. Clone size is given for some rows only: seen once, a few or many times, or a class if the clone is expanded.

TRBD2	-	TRBV25-1	TRBJ2-2	TGTGCCAGCAGTGACGGCGGGAGGCCTAGCGGGATTGGTGGGGAGCTGTTTTTT	CASSDGGRPSGIGGELFF
-	-	TRBV11-3	TRBJ1-2	TGTGCCAGCAGCCCCGGTTCGCGCGGCTACACCTTC	CASSPGSRGYTF
TRBD1	-	TRBV7-9	TRBJ2-1	TGTGCCAGCAGCTTAGGGGATCGACAGGGTAGTGAGCAGTTCTTC	CASSLGDRQGSEQFF
-	-	TRBV5-4	TRBJ2-7	TGTGCCAGCAGCTTGGGCGGCCATTACGAGCAGTACTTC	CASSLGGHYEQYF
TRBD1	-	TRBV14	TRBJ2-7	TGTGCCAGCAGCCGCGGGACAGGCCGCAGTAATGAGCAGTACTTC	CASSRGTGRSNEQYF
TRBD1	-	TRBV10-2	TRBJ2-1	TGCGCCAGCATGGTCTGGGGGACAGGGGGCAATGAGCAGTTCTTC	CASMVWGTGGNEQFF
-	-	TRBV15	TRBJ1-2	TGTGCCACCAGCAGAGATCTAAACTTAGGGCTGAGGGGCTACACCTTC	CATSRDLNLGLRGYTF
-	-	TRBV7-8	TRBJ2-6	TGTGCCAGCAGCGAGCTGTCGACGACTGGGGCCAACGTCCTGACTTTC	CASSELSTTGANVLTF
TRBD2	-	TRBV11-1	TRBJ2-1	TGTGCCAGTAAAGGGCGGCTAGCGGGGTTCAATGAGCAGTTCTTC	CASKGRLAGFNEQFF
-	-	TRBV7-9	TRBJ2-3	TGTGCCAGCAGCCCTAGTTGGGGTGTGGTCGCAGATACGCAGTATTTT	CASSPSWGVVADTQYF
TRBD1	-	TRBV5-6	TRBJ2-2	TGTGCCAGCAGACCGGGACAGGGTGCCGGGGAGCTGTTTTTT	CASRPGQGAGELFF
-	once	TRBV5-4	TRBJ1-3	TGTGCCAGCAGCTTCCAGAACTCTGGAAACACCATATATTTT	CASSFQNSGNTIYF
TRBD2	-	TRBV4-3	TRBJ2-3	TGCGCCAGCAGCCAAGTGGCGGGGGGCTCTAGCACAGATACGCAGTATTTT	CASSQVAGGSSTDTQYF
-	-	TRBV18	TRBJ1-1	TGTGCCAGCTCACCTTTCGCGAACACTGGAGGAGGGACACCCACTGAAGCTTTCTTT	CASSPFANTGGGTPTEAFF